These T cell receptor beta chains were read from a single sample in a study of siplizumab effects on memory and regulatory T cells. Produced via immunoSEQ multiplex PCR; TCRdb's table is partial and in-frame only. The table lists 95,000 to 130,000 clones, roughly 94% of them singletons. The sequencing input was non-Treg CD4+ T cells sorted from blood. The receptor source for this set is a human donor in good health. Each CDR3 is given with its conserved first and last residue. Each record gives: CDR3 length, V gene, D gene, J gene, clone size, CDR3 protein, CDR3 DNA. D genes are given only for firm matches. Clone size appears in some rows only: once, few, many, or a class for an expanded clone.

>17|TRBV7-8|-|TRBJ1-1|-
CASIRIVSGEEDTEAFF
TGTGCCAGCATACGAATTGTGTCAGGGGAGGAGGACACTGAAGCTTTCTTT
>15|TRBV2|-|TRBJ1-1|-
CASTLSRTQNTEAFF
TGTGCCAGCACCCTCTCCCGGACTCAGAACACTGAAGCTTTCTTT
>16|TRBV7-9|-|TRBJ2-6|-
CASSPSGSTGANVLTF
TGTGCCAGCAGCCCTTCGGGGTCGACTGGGGCCAACGTCCTGACTTTC
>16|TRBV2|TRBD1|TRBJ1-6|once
CASRPDRGSYNSPLHF
TGTGCCAGCAGGCCCGACAGGGGCTCCTATAATTCACCCCTCCACTTT
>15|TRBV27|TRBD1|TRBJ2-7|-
CASKTDRLASYEQYF
TGTGCCAGCAAAACGGACAGGTTAGCCTCCTACGAGCAGTACTTC
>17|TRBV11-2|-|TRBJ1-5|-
CASSLVGGSGSNQPQHF
TGTGCCAGCAGCTTAGTTGGGGGCTCTGGCAGCAATCAGCCCCAGCATTTT
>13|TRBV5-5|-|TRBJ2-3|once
CASSFSFTDTQYF
TGTGCCAGCAGCTTTTCTTTTACAGATACGCAGTATTTT
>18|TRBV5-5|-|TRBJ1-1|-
CASSFLHPGYLDGGEAFF
TGTGCCAGCAGCTTTCTCCATCCAGGGTACCTTGACGGCGGCGAAGCTTTCTTT
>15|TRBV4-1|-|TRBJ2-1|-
CASSHLEGGYNEQFF
TGCGCTAGCAGCCATTTGGAAGGCGGCTACAATGAGCAGTTCTTC
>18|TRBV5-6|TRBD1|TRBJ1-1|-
CASSLMGQGIRMNTEAFF
TGTGCCAGCAGCTTGATGGGACAGGGAATAAGAATGAACACTGAAGCTTTCTTT
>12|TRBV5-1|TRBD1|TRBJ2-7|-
CASSLGQDEQYF
TGCGCCAGCAGCTTAGGACAGGACGAGCAGTACTTC
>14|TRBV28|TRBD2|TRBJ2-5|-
CASSSGRLRETQYF
TGTGCCAGCAGTAGCGGGAGGCTGAGGGAGACCCAGTACTTC
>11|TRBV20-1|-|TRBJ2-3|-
CSARGDRTQYF
TGCAGTGCAAGGGGGGATCGGACGCAGTATTTT
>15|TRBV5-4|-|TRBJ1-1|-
CASSFPAAMNTEAFF
TGTGCCAGCAGCTTTCCAGCCGCGATGAACACTGAAGCTTTCTTT
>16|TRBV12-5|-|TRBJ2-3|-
CASGPSARASPDTQYF
TGTGCTAGTGGCCCCTCGGCAAGGGCTAGCCCAGATACGCAGTATTTT
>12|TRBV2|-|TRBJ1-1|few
CASIKVNTEAFF
TGTGCCAGCATCAAGGTGAACACTGAAGCTTTCTTT
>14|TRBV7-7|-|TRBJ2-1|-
CASSLYDQGNEQFF
TGTGCCAGCAGCTTGTACGATCAGGGGAATGAGCAGTTCTTC
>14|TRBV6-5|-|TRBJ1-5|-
CASSYRMSNQPQHF
TGTGCCAGCAGTTACCGAATGAGCAATCAGCCCCAGCATTTT
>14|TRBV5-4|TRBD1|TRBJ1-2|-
CASSSTGAPYGYTF
TGTGCCAGCAGCTCCACAGGGGCGCCCTATGGCTACACCTTC
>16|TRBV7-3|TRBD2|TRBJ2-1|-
CASSQGGTSGSSEQFF
TGTGCCAGCAGCCAGGGGGGGACTAGCGGGAGCAGCGAGCAGTTCTTC
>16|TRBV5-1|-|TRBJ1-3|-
CASSLAGLDSGNTIYF
TGCGCCAGCAGCTTGGCCGGGCTCGACTCTGGAAACACCATATATTTT
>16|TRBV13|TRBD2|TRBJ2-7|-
CASSTHVAGGFHEQYF
TGTGCCAGCAGCACCCACGTAGCGGGGGGGTTCCACGAGCAGTACTTC
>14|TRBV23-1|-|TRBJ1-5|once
CASSPGHTYQPQHF
TGCGCCAGCAGTCCGGGACATACCTATCAGCCCCAGCATTTT
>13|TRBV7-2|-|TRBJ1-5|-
CASSLESNQPQHF
TGTGCCAGCAGCTTAGAAAGCAATCAGCCCCAGCATTTT
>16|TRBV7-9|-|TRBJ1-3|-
CASSLTGTLLGNTIYF
TGTGCCAGCAGCTTAACAGGGACCCTCCTTGGAAACACCATATATTTT
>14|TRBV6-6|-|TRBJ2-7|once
CASSSRDIALEQYF
TGTGCCAGCAGTTCCCGGGACATAGCCCTCGAGCAGTACTTC
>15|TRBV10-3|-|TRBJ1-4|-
CAIRDSTGKGEKLFF
TGTGCCATCAGGGATTCTACAGGGAAGGGCGAAAAACTGTTTTTT
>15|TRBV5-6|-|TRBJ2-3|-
CASSFWGAGTDTQYF
TGTGCCAGCAGCTTTTGGGGGGCCGGCACAGATACGCAGTATTTT
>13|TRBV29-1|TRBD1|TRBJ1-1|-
CSAGGTGVREAFF
TGCAGCGCCGGAGGGACAGGGGTAAGGGAAGCTTTCTTT
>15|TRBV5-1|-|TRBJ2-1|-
CASSISGDSYNEQFF
TGCGCCAGCAGCATTAGCGGAGACTCCTACAATGAGCAGTTCTTC
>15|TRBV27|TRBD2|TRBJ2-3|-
CASNNSGRRTDTQYF
TGTGCCAGCAACAATAGCGGGAGAAGGACAGATACGCAGTATTTT
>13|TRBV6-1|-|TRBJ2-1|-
CASSLGRHNEQFF
TGTGCCAGCAGTCTAGGGAGGCACAATGAGCAGTTCTTC
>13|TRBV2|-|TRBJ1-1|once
CASSLDINTEAFF
TGTGCCAGCAGTCTCGACATCAACACTGAAGCTTTCTTT
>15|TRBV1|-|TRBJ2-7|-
CTSSQWDRGHYEQYF
TGCACCAGCAGCCAGTGGGACAGGGGCCACTACGAGCAGTACTTC
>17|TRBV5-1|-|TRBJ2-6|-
CASSLGSFSSGANVLTF
TGCGCCAGCAGCTTGGGAAGTTTTAGCTCTGGGGCCAACGTCCTGACTTTC
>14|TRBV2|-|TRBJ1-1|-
CASSEGVPGTEAFF
TGTGCCAGCAGTGAAGGGGTCCCAGGCACTGAAGCTTTCTTT
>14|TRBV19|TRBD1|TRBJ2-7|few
CASSTDRGGGEQYF
TGTGCCAGTAGTACGGACAGGGGAGGCGGCGAGCAGTACTTC
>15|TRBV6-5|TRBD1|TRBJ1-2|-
CASSKSGTGIYGYTF
TGTGCCAGCAGTAAGTCCGGGACAGGGATCTATGGCTACACCTTC
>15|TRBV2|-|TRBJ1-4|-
CASSGFRASNEKLFF
TGTGCCAGCAGTGGTTTCAGGGCCTCTAATGAAAAACTGTTTTTT
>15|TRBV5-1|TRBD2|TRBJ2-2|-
CASSLETSGTGELFF
TGCGCCAGCAGCCTTGAGACTAGCGGAACCGGGGAGCTGTTTTTT
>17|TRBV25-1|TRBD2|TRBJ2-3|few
CASSEYRAGGPTDTQYF
TGTGCCAGCAGTGAATATAGAGCGGGAGGGCCAACAGATACGCAGTATTTT
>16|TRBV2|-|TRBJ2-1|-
CASRSKATSSYNEQFF
TGTGCCAGCAGATCAAAGGCGACAAGCTCCTACAATGAGCAGTTCTTC
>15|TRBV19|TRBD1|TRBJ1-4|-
CASSLQGAIGVKLFF
TGTGCCAGTAGCCTACAGGGGGCTATTGGGGTAAAACTGTTTTTT
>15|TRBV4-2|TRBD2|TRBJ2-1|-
CASSHPTSRYNEQFF
TGTGCCAGCAGCCATCCGACTAGCAGATACAATGAGCAGTTCTTC
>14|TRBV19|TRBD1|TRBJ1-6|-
CASSRGTGNSPLHF
TGTGCCAGTAGTAGAGGGACAGGCAATTCACCCCTCCACTTT
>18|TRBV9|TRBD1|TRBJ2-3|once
CASSVMGQATTSTDTQYF
TGTGCCAGCAGCGTGATGGGACAGGCCACAACTAGCACAGATACGCAGTATTTT
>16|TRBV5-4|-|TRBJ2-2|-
CASSLEVAGTTGELFF
TGTGCCAGCAGCTTGGAAGTCGCCGGGACTACCGGGGAGCTGTTTTTT
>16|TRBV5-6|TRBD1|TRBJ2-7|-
CASSFDRGQGAGEQYF
TGTGCCAGCAGCTTCGACAGGGGACAGGGGGCGGGAGAGCAGTACTTC
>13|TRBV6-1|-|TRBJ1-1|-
CASILDGNTEAFF
TGTGCCAGCATCTTGGACGGGAACACTGAAGCTTTCTTT
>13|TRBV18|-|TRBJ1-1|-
CASSPVTNTEAFF
TGTGCCAGCTCACCAGTAACGAACACTGAAGCTTTCTTT
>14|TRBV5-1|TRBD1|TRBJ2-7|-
CASSFTGGSYEQYF
TGCGCCAGCAGCTTTACAGGGGGATCCTACGAGCAGTACTTC